This T cell receptor (beta chain) stems from a study of T cell responses to AZD1222 COVID-19 vaccine. Study findings and constraints: CD4 TCRs associated with vaccination spanned spike, dominating at 160-218 and 743-854. Baseline seropositives among AZD1222 recipients totaled only six or seven.

In regard to this clone: Its antigen is not identified.

The assay was immunoSEQ multiplex PCR, and TCRdb's table has in-frame clones only and misses some. The table has 95,000 to 150,000 clones, roughly nine tenths seen once. Both about-4-week and about-12-week second-dose recipients were combined. J lost 5 bases, V lost 4 bases, and 5 bases had no gene match. Germline-derived CDR1 and CDR2 are MDHEN and SYDVKM. This CDR3 has 14 residues. The source is an adult who received the AZD1222 COVID-19 vaccine. The rearrangement links TRBV28 to TRBJ1-5; TRBD1 matches 7 bases. The specimen was peripheral blood, collected 28 days after the second AZD1222 dose. The CDR3 nucleotides read TGTGCCAGCAGTTCGGGACAGCCTTATCAGCCCCAGCATTTT. It codes for CASSSGQPYQPQHF.